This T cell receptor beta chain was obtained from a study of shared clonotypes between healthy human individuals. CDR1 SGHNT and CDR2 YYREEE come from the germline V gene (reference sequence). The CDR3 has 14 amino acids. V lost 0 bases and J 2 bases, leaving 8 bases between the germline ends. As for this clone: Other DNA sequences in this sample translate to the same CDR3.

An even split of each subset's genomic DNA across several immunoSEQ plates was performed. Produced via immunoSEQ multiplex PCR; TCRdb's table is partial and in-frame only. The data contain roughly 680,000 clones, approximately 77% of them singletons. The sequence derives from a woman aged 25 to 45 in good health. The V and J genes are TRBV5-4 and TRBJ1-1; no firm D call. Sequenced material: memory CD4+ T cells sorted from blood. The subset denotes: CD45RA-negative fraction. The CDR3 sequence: CASSLGSGNTEAFF. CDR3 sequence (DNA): TGTGCCAGCAGCTTGGGGTCAGGAAACACTGAAGCTTTCTTT.